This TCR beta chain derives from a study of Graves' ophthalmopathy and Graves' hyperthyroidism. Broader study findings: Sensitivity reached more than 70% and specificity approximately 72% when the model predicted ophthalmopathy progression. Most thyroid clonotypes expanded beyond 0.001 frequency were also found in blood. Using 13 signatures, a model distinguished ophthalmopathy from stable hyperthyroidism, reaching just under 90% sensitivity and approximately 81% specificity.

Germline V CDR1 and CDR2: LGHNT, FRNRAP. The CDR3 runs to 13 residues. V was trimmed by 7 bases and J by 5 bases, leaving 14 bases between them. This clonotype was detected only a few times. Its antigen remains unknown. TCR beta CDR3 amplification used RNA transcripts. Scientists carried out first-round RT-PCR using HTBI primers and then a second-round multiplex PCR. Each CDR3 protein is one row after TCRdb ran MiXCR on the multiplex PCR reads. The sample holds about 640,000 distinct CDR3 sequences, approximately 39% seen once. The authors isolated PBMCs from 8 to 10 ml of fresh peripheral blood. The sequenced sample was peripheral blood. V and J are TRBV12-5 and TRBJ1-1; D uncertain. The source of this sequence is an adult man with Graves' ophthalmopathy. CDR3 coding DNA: TGTGCTAGTGAGCCCGGGGTGATAACTGAAGCTTTCTTT. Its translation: CASEPGVITEAFF.